These 9 T cell receptor beta chains were sequenced from one sample in a study of blood T cell repertoires in COVID-19. Profiled with immunoSEQ multiplex PCR; TCRdb holds only in-frame clones, not every one. Of roughly 100,000 clones listed, 80% to 85% were seen once; the top ten hold over 15%. Material: peripheral blood. All receptors derive from a woman of 80 years or more with acute or convalescent COVID-19.

The chain is built from TRBV6-4 and TRBJ2-6; 9 bases map to TRBD1. From germline, CDR1 is MRHNA and CDR2 SNTAGT. The length of the CDR3 is 15 residues. The V gene end was trimmed by 4 bases and the J gene end by 7 bases; junction bases not matched to a gene: 5. As DNA, the CDR3 is TGTGCCAGCAGTGGACCGGGACAGGGAGCCAACGTCCTGACTTTC. Translating gives CASSGPGQGANVLTF.

V gene TRBV9 combines with J gene TRBJ2-3; weak D call: TRBD1 (5 bases). Germline CDR1 reads SGDLS; CDR2 reads YYNGEE. With 1 base removed from V and 2 bases from J, the gap between germline ends came to 11 bases. CDR3 size: 15 residues. CDR3: CASSVIGVVTDTQYF. In nucleotides, the CDR3 is TGTGCCAGCAGCGTAATAGGGGTTGTCACAGATACGCAGTATTTT.

V usage is TRBV15 and J usage is TRBJ2-7; TRBD2 matches at 8 bases. With 5 bases clipped from V and 5 bases from J, the junction kept 8 bases outside the gene matches. Looked up from germline, CDR1 is LNHNV and CDR2 is YYDKDF (reference sequence). The CDR3 contains 14 residues. The CDR3 DNA is TGTGCCACCAGCCGCAGCGGGAGCGGGCACGAGCAGTACTTC. It specifies CATSRSGSGHEQYF.

The genes are TRBV7-7 and TRBJ2-2; 10 nucleotides match TRBD1. Germline lookup yields CDR1 SSHAT and CDR2 FNYEAQ (reference sequence). With V trimmed by 5 bases and J by 5 bases, 5 bases remained unmatched. CDR3 length equals 15 residues. The CDR3 nucleotides are TGTGCCAGCAGCCCCGGGGGACAGGGGACCGGGGAGCTGTTTTTT. Encoded protein: CASSPGGQGTGELFF. Full variable domain (missing parts from reference TRBV7-7 and TRBJ2-2): GAGVSQSPRYKVTKRGQDVTLRCDPISSHATLYWYQQALGQGPEFLTYFNYEAQPDKSGLPSDRFSAERPEGSISTLTIQRTEQRDSAMYRCASSPGGQGTGELFFGEGSRLTVL.

The chain is built from TRBV4-3 and TRBJ2-3, with unresolved D. From germline, CDR1 is LGHNA and CDR2 YSLEER. The CDR3 extends over 13 amino acids. V lost 0 bases, J lost 6 bases, and 7 bases lay in between. The CDR3 reads CASSQEYEDTQYF. The CDR3 coding sequence is TGCGCCAGCAGCCAAGAATACGAGGATACGCAGTATTTT.

The chain employs TRBV2 and TRBJ2-6, with D uncertain. CDR1 is SNHLY, CDR2 FYNNEI, per germline. The CDR3 totals 13 residues. V dropped 11 bases and J dropped 0 bases, with 8 bases sitting between them. CDR3 protein: CALQASGANVLTF. CDR3 nucleotides: TGTGCCCTCCAGGCCTCTGGGGCCAACGTCCTGACTTTC. Full variable domain (rest looked up from reference TRBV2 and TRBJ2-6): EPEVTQTPSHQVTQMGQEVILRCVPISNHLYFYWYRQILGQKVEFLVSFYNNEISEKSEIFDDQFSVERPDGSNFTLKIRSTKLEDSAMYFCALQASGANVLTFGAGSRLTVL.

This clone was seen more than once but under ten times. The chain recombines TRBV11-2 with TRBJ2-5, with D tentatively TRBD2 (5 bases). Trimming shortened V by 7 bases and J by 5 bases, and 17 bases separated the two germline ends. In germline, CDR1 is SGHAT, CDR2 FQNNGV. This CDR3 has 14 residues. The DNA of the CDR3 is TGTGCCAGCAAGACACACGGGGTTGTCGAGACCCAGTACTTC. It translates to CASKTHGVVETQYF.

The V gene is TRBV11-2, the J gene TRBJ2-1; 12 bases line up with TRBD2. There are 19 residues in the CDR3. The ends lost 1 base at V and 0 bases at J; junction bases unmatched: 7. The V gene's germline CDR1 is SGHAT and CDR2 FQNNGV. The CDR3 spells CASSLVLAGGPGSYNEQFF. As DNA, the CDR3 is TGTGCCAGCAGCTTAGTTCTAGCGGGAGGGCCGGGCTCCTACAATGAGCAGTTCTTC.

The chain combines TRBV6-5 with TRBJ2-3; the match to TRBD1 covers 7 bases. V was pared by 2 bases and J by 4 bases, with 3 bases of the junction left unmatched. Germline CDR1 is MNHEY and CDR2 is SVGAGI. The CDR3 has 14 residues. The CDR3 DNA follows: TGTGCCAGCAGTTACCCCCAGGGGGCAGATACGCAGTATTTT. Translated: CASSYPQGADTQYF.